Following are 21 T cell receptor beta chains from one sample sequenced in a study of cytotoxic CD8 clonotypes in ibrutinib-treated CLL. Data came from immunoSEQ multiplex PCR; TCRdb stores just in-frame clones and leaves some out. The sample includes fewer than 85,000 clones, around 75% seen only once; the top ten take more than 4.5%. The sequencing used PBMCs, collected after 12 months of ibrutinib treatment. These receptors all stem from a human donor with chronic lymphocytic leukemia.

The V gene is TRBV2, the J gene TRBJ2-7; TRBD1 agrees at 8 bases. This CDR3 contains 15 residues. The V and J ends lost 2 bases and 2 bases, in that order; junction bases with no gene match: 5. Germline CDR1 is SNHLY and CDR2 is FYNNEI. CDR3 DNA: TGTGCCAGCAGTGAATTGGGACAGGTGACCTACGAGCAGTACTTC. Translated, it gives CASSELGQVTYEQYF. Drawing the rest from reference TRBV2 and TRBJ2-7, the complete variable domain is EPEVTQTPSHQVTQMGQEVILRCVPISNHLYFYWYRQILGQKVEFLVSFYNNEISEKSEIFDDQFSVERPDGSNFTLKIRSTKLEDSAMYFCASSELGQVTYEQYFGPGTRLTVT.

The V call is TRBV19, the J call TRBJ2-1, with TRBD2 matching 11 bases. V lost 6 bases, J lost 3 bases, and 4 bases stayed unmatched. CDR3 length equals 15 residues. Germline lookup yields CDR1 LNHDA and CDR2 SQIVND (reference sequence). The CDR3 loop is CASSTLAGDYNEQFF. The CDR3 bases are TGTGCCAGTAGCACACTAGCGGGAGACTACAATGAGCAGTTCTTC.

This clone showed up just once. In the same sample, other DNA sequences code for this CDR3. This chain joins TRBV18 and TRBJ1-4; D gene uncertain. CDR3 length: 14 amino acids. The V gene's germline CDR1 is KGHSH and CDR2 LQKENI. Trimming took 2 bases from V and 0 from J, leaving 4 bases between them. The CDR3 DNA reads TGTGCCAGCTCACCATCCACAACTAATGAAAAACTGTTTTTT. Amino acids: CASSPSTTNEKLFF.

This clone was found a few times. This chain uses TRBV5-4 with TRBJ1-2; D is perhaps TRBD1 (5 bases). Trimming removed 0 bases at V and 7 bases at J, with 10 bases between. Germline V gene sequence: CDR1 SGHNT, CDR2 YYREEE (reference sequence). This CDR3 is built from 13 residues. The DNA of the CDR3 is TGTGCCAGCAGCTTGGAGGGGCAGGGTGGCTACACCTTC. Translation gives CASSLEGQGGYTF.

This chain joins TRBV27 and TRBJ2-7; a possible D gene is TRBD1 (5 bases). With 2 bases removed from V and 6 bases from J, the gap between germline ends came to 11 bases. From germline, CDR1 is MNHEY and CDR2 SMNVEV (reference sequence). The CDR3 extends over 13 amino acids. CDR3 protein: CASSLGQGPEQYF. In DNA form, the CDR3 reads TGTGCCAGCAGTTTAGGGCAGGGTCCCGAGCAGTACTTC.

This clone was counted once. DNA of the CDR3: TGTGCCACCAGCAGGAGTCGGGCCCCGGGCACTGAAGCTTTCTTT. Protein product: CATSRSRAPGTEAFF. The chain couples TRBV15 to TRBJ1-1; unclear D gene. Between the trimmed V and J ends, which lost 3 bases and 4 bases, there was a span of 15 bases. The V gene's germline CDR1 is LNHNV and CDR2 YYDKDF (reference sequence). The CDR3 loop spans 15 amino acids.

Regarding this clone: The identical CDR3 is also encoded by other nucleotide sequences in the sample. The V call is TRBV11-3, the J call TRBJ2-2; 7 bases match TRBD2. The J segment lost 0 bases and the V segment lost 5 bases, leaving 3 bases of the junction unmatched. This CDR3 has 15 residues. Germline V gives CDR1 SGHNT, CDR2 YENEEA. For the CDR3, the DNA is TGTGCCAGCAGCCCCGGGACTACGAACACCGGGGAGCTGTTTTTT. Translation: CASSPGTTNTGELFF.

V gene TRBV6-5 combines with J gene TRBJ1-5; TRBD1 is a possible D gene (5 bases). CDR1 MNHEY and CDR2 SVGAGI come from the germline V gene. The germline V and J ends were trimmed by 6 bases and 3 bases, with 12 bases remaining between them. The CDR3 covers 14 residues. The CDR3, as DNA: TGTGCCAGCAGCCCCGACAGTCTCAATCAGCCCCAGCATTTT. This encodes CASSPDSLNQPQHF.

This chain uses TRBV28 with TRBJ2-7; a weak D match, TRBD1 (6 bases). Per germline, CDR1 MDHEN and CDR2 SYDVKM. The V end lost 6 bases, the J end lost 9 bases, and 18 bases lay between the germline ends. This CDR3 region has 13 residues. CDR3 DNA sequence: TGTGCCAGCAGCCCCGGATTCACAGGGTGGCAGTACTTC. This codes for CASSPGFTGWQYF.

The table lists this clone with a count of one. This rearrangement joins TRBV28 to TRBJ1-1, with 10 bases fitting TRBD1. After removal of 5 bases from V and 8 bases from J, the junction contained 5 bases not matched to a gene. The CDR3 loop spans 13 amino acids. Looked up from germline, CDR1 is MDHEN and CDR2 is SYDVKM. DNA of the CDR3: TGTGCCAGCAGTCCCGGACAGGGGGGAGAAGCTTTCTTT. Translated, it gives CASSPGQGGEAFF.

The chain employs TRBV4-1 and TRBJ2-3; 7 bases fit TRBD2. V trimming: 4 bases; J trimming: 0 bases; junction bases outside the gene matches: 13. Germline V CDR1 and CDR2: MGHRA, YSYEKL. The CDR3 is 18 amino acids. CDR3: CASSRGLADRPSTDTQYF. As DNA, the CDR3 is TGCGCCAGCAGCCGCGGGCTAGCGGATCGCCCGAGCACAGATACGCAGTATTTT.

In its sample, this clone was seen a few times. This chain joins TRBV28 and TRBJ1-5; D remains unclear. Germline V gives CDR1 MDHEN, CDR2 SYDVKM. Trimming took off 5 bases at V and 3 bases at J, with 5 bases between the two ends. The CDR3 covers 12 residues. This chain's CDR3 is CASSAPNQPQHF. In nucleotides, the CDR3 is TGTGCCAGCAGTGCGCCCAATCAGCCCCAGCATTTT.

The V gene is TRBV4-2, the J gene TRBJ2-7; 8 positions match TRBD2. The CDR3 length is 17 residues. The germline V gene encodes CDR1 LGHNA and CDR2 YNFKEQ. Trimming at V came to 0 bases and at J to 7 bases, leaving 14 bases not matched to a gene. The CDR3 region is CASSQERSGRSVGEQYF. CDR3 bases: TGTGCCAGCAGCCAAGAGCGGAGCGGGAGAAGCGTGGGGGAGCAGTACTTC.

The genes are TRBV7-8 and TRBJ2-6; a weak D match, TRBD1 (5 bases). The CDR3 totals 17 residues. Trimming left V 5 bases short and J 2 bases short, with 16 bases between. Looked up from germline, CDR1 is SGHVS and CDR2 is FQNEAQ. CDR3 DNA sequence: TGTGCCAGCAGCCGAGTTGACAGATCTCCTGGGGCCAACGTCCTGACTTTC. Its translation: CASSRVDRSPGANVLTF.

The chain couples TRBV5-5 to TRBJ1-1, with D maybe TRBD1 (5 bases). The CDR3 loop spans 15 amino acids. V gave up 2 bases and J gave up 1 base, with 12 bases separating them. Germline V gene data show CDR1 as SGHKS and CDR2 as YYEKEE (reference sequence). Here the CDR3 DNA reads TGTGCCAGCAGCTTCACCGGGACCCAGAACACTGAAGCTTTCTTT. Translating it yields CASSFTGTQNTEAFF.

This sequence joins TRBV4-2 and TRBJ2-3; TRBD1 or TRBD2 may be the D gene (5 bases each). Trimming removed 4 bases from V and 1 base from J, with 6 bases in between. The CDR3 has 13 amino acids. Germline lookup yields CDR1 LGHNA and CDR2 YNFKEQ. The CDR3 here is CASSPGRTDTQYF. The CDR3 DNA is TGTGCCAGCAGCCCGGGGCGCACAGATACGCAGTATTTT.

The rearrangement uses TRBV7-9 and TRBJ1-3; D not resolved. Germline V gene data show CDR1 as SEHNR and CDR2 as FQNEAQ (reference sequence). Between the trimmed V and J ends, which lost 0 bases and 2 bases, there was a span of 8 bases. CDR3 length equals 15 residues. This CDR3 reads CASSLAGDTGNTIYF. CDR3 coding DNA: TGTGCCAGCAGCTTAGCAGGAGATACTGGAAACACCATATATTTT.

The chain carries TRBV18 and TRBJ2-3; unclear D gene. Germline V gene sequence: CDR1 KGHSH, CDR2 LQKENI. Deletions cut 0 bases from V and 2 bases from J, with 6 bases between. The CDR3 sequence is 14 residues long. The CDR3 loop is CASSPPVTTDTQYF. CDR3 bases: TGTGCCAGCTCACCACCCGTGACCACAGATACGCAGTATTTT.

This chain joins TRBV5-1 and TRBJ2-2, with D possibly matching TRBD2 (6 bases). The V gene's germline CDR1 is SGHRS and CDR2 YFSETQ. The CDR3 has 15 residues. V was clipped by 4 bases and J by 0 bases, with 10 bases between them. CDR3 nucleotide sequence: TGCGCCAGCAGCAGTAGCGGACCGAACACCGGGGAGCTGTTTTTT. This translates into CASSSSGPNTGELFF.

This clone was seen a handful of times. DNA for the CDR3: TGTGCCATCAGCCCACATGGGGTTGCAGATACGCAGTATTTT. Its translation: CAISPHGVADTQYF. The chain recombines TRBV10-3 with TRBJ2-3; D is unclear. The CDR3 runs 14 residues. The germline V gene has CDR1 ENHRY and CDR2 SYGVKD. Deletions cut 6 bases from V and 4 bases from J, with 14 bases between.

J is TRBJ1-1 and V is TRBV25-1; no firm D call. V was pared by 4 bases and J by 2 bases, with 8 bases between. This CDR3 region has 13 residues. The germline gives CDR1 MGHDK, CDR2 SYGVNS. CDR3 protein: CASSAGLNTEAFF. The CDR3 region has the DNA TGTGCCAGCAGTGCCGGGTTAAACACTGAAGCTTTCTTT.